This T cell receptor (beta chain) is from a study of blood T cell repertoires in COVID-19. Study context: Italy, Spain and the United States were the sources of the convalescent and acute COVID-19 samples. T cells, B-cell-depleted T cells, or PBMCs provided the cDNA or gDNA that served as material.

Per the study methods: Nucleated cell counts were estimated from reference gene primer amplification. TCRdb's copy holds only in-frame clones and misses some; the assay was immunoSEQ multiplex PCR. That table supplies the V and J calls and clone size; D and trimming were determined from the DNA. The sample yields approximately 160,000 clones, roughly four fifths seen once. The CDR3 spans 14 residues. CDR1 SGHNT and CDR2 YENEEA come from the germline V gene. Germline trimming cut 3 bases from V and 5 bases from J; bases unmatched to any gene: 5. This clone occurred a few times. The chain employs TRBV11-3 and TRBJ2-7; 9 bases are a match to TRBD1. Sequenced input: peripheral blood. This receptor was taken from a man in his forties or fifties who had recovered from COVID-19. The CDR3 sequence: CASSFGTGTHEQYF. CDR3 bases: TGTGCCAGCAGCTTCGGGACAGGGACCCACGAGCAGTACTTC. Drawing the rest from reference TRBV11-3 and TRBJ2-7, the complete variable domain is EAGVVQSPRYKIIEKKQPVAFWCNPISGHNTLYWYLQNLGQGPELLIRYENEEAVDDSQLPKDRFSAERLKGVDSTLKIQPAELGDSAVYLCASSFGTGTHEQYFGPGTRLTVT.